The rows below give T cell receptor beta chains drawn from one sample of a study of T cell repertoires in cytomegalovirus infection. One entry per CDR3 protein results from TCRdb running MiXCR on the reads. This table holds over 300,000 distinct CDR3 sequences, 15% to 20% found once. Sequencing was carried out using PBMCs. Receptors were obtained from a human donor in good health (CMV status not recorded). Some clones in this sample may be carry-over from other donors' samples. CDR3s include the opening cysteine and the closing phenylalanine or tryptophan. The order of the fields is V gene, clone size, J gene, D gene, CDR3 DNA, CDR3 protein. D genes are given only for firm matches. For some rows the clone size is stated as once, few or many, or as a class when expanded; others skip it.

>TRBV7-9|many|TRBJ2-6|.
TGTGCCAGCAGCTTACGGTCTCGCCAAGGGTTTGGGGCCAACGTCCTGACTTTC
CASSLRSRQGFGANVLTF
>TRBV28|.|TRBJ2-5|TRBD1
TGTGCCAGCACCCCGGGACAGGCAGAGACCCAGTACTTC
CASTPGQAETQYF
>TRBV28|.|TRBJ1-6|.
TGTGCCAGCAGTTTAATCACCAATTCACCCCTCCACTTT
CASSLITNSPLHF
>TRBV6-1|few|TRBJ1-1|.
TGTGCCAGCAGTGTGGAGGTGGGAAACACTGAAGCTTTCTTT
CASSVEVGNTEAFF
>TRBV7-2|many|TRBJ1-1|.
TGTGCCAGCAGCTCATCAGGGGCGTCGCCTGAAGCTTTCTTT
CASSSSGASPEAFF
>TRBV5-1|many|TRBJ1-2|TRBD1
TGCGCCAGCAGCGTCGGGACAGACCCCCGTAGAACTTATGGCTACACCTTC
CASSVGTDPRRTYGYTF
>TRBV4-2|many|TRBJ1-6|TRBD1
TGTGCCAGCAGTCGTGACCCGGGACAGCAACCCAATTCACCCCTCCACTTT
CASSRDPGQQPNSPLHF
>TRBV6-1|many|TRBJ1-5|.
TGTGCCAGCAGCAGGGAGGATCAGCCCCAGCATTTT
CASSREDQPQHF
>TRBV10-3|.|TRBJ2-1|.
TGTGCCATCAGTGAGCGGATGGGAAACAATGAGCAGTTCTTC
CAISERMGNNEQFF
>TRBV7-6|.|TRBJ1-1|TRBD1
TGTGCCAGCAGCGCCAGACAGGGGGACTCGAACACTGAAGCTTTCTTT
CASSARQGDSNTEAFF
>TRBV2|.|TRBJ1-1|TRBD1
TGTGCCAGCAGTGGCCCGGGACAGGGCGAAGCTTTCTTT
CASSGPGQGEAFF
>TRBV28|many|TRBJ2-1|TRBD1
TGTGCCAGCAGAGGGACAGGACGGTCTTACAATGAGCAGTTCTTC
CASRGTGRSYNEQFF
>TRBV7-9|many|TRBJ2-1|TRBD2
TGTGCCAGCAGCTTGGAAATAGCGGGGGGGAACAATGAGCAGTTCTTC
CASSLEIAGGNNEQFF
>TRBV28|many|TRBJ1-5|.
TGTGCCAGCGTTCGGCCAGGGCGGACCAATCAGCCCCAGCATTTT
CASVRPGRTNQPQHF
>TRBV20-1|.|TRBJ1-2|.
TGCAGTGCTAGAGATCATATGGGCGGCTATGGCTACACCTTC
CSARDHMGGYGYTF
>TRBV10-3|few|TRBJ2-3|.
TGTGCCATCAGTGAGTCCGCAGATACGCAGTATTTT
CAISESADTQYF
>TRBV7-8|many|TRBJ2-2|TRBD2
TGTGCCAGCAGCTTAGCGCAGCGGGGGGCTGCCGGGGAGCTGTTTTTT
CASSLAQRGAAGELFF
>TRBV18|.|TRBJ2-7|.
TGTGCCAGCTCACCAATAGGGCCCTACGAGCAGTACTTC
CASSPIGPYEQYF
>TRBV3-1|.|TRBJ2-5|.
TGTGCCAGCAGCCAAGTCCTACTAGAGACCCAGTACTTC
CASSQVLLETQYF
>TRBV7-6|many|TRBJ2-5|TRBD1
TGTGCCAGCAGGCCAGAAACAGGGGGCAGGGGAGAGACCCAGTACTTC
CASRPETGGRGETQYF
>TRBV4-1|.|TRBJ1-2|.
TGCGCCAGCAGCCAGCCCACAAGGGACGCGACTTATGGCTACACCTTC
CASSQPTRDATYGYTF
>TRBV19|few|TRBJ2-3|.
TGTGCCAGTAGTCGGGGGCAGGGGAGCTGGGCAGATACGCAGTATTTT
CASSRGQGSWADTQYF
>TRBV2|few|TRBJ2-1|.
TGTGCCAGCACCATGGAAAATGAGCAGTTCTTC
CASTMENEQFF
>TRBV7-2|many|TRBJ2-6|.
TGTGCCAGCAGCCCCGGGGGAGCTGGGGCCAACGTCCTGACTTTC
CASSPGGAGANVLTF
>TRBV6-6|.|TRBJ2-3|TRBD1
TGTGCCAGCAGCCGAACACCTGGACAGGGCAAAGATACGCAGTATTTT
CASSRTPGQGKDTQYF
>TRBV2|.|TRBJ2-2|TRBD1
TGTGCCAGCAGTGTGGGACAGGGGCGAAACACCGGGGAGCTGTTTTTT
CASSVGQGRNTGELFF
>TRBV7-3|once|TRBJ2-1|.
TGTGCCAGCAGCTCCAGGGAATTGATCAATGAGCAGTTCTTC
CASSSRELINEQFF
>TRBV27|.|TRBJ1-2|.
TGTGCCAGCAGTGCGTGGGGACGGAACTATGGCTACACCTTC
CASSAWGRNYGYTF
>TRBV7-2|many|TRBJ1-4|.
TGTGCCAGCAGCTTAGGGGGGAGTGAAAAACTGTTTTTT
CASSLGGSEKLFF
>TRBV4-3|many|TRBJ2-3|.
TGCGCCAGCAGCCAAGAAAGGGGGATGCAAGAAGATACGCAGTATTTT
CASSQERGMQEDTQYF
>TRBV11-2|many|TRBJ1-1|.
TGTGCCAGCAGCCTATTGGGGACCGCAGGGGCTGAAGCTTTCTTT
CASSLLGTAGAEAFF
>TRBV7-2|many|TRBJ2-1|.
TGTGCCAGCAGCTTCGACGACGGGGTTCACAATGAGCAGTTCTTC
CASSFDDGVHNEQFF
>TRBV7-8|many|TRBJ2-2|.
TGTGCCAGCAGCAAGTACGGGGGGAACACCGGGGAGCTGTTTTTT
CASSKYGGNTGELFF
>TRBV7-2|many|TRBJ1-6|.
TGTGCCAGCAGCGGTAGAGGGGGGGCAGGGAATTCACCCCTCCACTTT
CASSGRGGAGNSPLHF
>TRBV4-2|.|TRBJ2-2|TRBD2
TGTGCCAGCAGCCCCCGCCGGGGGGGACGCCCCGGGGAGCTGTTTTTT
CASSPRRGGRPGELFF
>TRBV4-3|.|TRBJ1-1|.
TGCGCCAGCAGCCAAGATAGGTTGGGGGGCTTGTTGGCTTTCTTT
CASSQDRLGGLLAFF
>TRBV28|.|TRBJ2-1|.
TGTGCCAGCAGCCCACTTCCGGGCCTAGCTATGAAGCAGTTCTTC
CASSPLPGLAMKQFF